The T cell receptor beta chain described here comes from a study of regulatory T cells in long-lasting Graves disease. To make TCR beta libraries, researchers used iRepertoire HTBI primers and Arm-PCR of CDR3 regions. Via MiXCR, TCRdb re-called the multiplex PCR reads, giving one row per CDR3 protein. The sample lists about 440,000 distinct CDR3 sequences, more than 13% occurring once. In its sample, this clonotype was seen many times. Time point denoted: newly diagnosed GD, antithyroid drugs for less than 3 months. After RNA was extracted from PBMCs, the TCR library was made from it. In addition, the sample was reused for a study of T cells in Graves' hyperthyroidism and ophthalmopathy. From that report: First-round RT-PCR targeting the TCR CDR3 was performed with the HTBI primer set.

The input for sequencing was peripheral blood mononuclear cells (PBMCs), taken at new diagnosis, from a patient treated with antithyroid drugs. This receptor was taken from a woman aged 30 to 39 with Graves disease.

DNA for the CDR3: TGTGCCAGCTCACCACTTCTAGCGCCTCCCTACAATGAGCAGTTCTTC. This codes for CASSPLLAPPYNEQFF. The rearrangement joins TRBV18 to TRBJ2-1, with D possibly being TRBD2 (6 bases). Germline lookup yields CDR1 KGHSH and CDR2 LQKENI. The ends were cut back, 1 base at V and 2 bases at J, with 12 bases in the middle. The CDR3 consists of 16 residues. The full variable domain, in which reference TRBV18 and TRBJ2-1 provide the parts outside the CDR3, is NAGVMQNPRHLVRRRGQEARLRCSPMKGHSHVYWYRQLPEEGLKFMVYLQKENIIDESGMPKERFSAEFPKEGPSILRIQQVVRGDSAAYFCASSPLLAPPYNEQFFGPGTRLTVL.